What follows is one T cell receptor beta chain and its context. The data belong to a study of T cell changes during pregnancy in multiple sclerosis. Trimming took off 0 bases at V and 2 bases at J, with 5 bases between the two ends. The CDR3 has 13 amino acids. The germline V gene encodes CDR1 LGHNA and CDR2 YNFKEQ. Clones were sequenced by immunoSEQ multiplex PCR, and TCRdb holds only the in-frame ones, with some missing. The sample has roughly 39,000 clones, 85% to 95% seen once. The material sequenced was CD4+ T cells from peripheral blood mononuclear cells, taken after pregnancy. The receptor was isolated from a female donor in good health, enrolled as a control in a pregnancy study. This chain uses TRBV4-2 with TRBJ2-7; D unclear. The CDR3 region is CASSQDFTYEQYF. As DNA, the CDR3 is TGTGCCAGCAGCCAAGACTTTACCTACGAGCAGTACTTC.